The 7 T cell receptor beta chains presented below share a single source sample, sequenced in a study of T cell repertoires in cytomegalovirus infection. One entry per CDR3 protein results from TCRdb running MiXCR on the reads. The repertoire holds a few hundred thousand distinct CDR3 sequences, roughly 42% seen once, with over 45% in the top ten. Antigens for these TCRs are unknown. The sequences come from cultured PBMCs, collected from culture after CMV antigen stimulation. All receptors derive from a human donor in good health (CMV status not recorded). Some clones in this sample may be carry-over from other donors' samples.

The table lists this clonotype with a count of one. The chain recombines TRBV29-1 with TRBJ2-2; D tentatively fits TRBD1 or TRBD2 (6 bases each). The V end was cut by 4 bases, the J end by 7 bases, with 22 bases between. The CDR3 extends over 16 amino acids. Germline V gives CDR1 SQVTM, CDR2 ANQGSEA. This CDR3 reads CSVGPTPLGGGGELFF. The DNA of the CDR3 is TGCAGCGTTGGCCCCACTCCTCTCGGAGGGGGCGGGGAGCTGTTTTTT.

The chain combines TRBV7-8 with TRBJ1-2; 7 bases are shared with TRBD1. V lost 5 bases and J lost 3; bases outside the gene matches: 12. Germline V gene lookup returns CDR1 SGHVS and CDR2 FQNEAQ. The CDR3 totals 16 residues. CDR3 sequence (DNA): TGTGCCAGCAGCCCAAGCCTAGGGGGCAACGACTATGGCTACACCTTC. Its protein product is CASSPSLGGNDYGYTF.

The sample holds a few counts of this clonotype. This chain connects TRBV5-4 to TRBJ2-1; D perhaps matches TRBD2 (5 bases). The CDR3 runs 14 residues. Germline CDR1 SGHNT, CDR2 YYREEE (reference sequence). V gave up 0 bases and J gave up 5 bases, with 9 bases separating them. The DNA of the CDR3 is TGTGCCAGCAGCTTGGTGGGGAGCCACAATGAGCAGTTCTTC. It specifies CASSLVGSHNEQFF.

The chain employs TRBV6-5 and TRBJ2-3, with 7 bases aligning to TRBD2. After removal of 2 bases from V and 2 bases from J, the junction contained 4 bases not matched to a gene. This CDR3 is built from 15 residues. CDR1 MNHEY and CDR2 SVGAGI come from the germline V gene. The CDR3 nucleotides read TGTGCCAGCAGTTACAGGGACTACGACACAGATACGCAGTATTTT. Its translation: CASSYRDYDTDTQYF.

The chain combines TRBV20-1 with TRBJ2-3; D perhaps matches TRBD2 (6 bases). Germline CDR1 is DFQATT and CDR2 is SNEGSKA (reference sequence). Trimming removed 1 base at V and 1 base at J, with 15 bases between. There are 16 residues in the CDR3. The CDR3 DNA sequence: TGCAGTGCTAGAGGGCTAACGGGGACTCGCACAGATACGCAGTATTTT. Protein: CSARGLTGTRTDTQYF.

The CDR3 loop is CASEGGARSYNEQFF. DNA for the CDR3: TGTGCCAGCGAGGGAGGGGCACGCTCCTACAATGAGCAGTTCTTC. The chain joins TRBV6-6 to TRBJ2-1; 7 nucleotides align to TRBD2. The CDR3 has 15 residues. The V gene end was trimmed by 8 bases and the J gene end by 0 bases; junction bases not matched to a gene: 7. Germline assignment: CDR1 MNHNY and CDR2 SVGAGI (reference sequence).

DNA of the CDR3: TGCGCCAGCAGCCAGGGGACAGGGGGATACACTGAAGCTTTCTTT. This sequence encodes CASSQGTGGYTEAFF. The V call is TRBV5-1, the J call TRBJ1-1; the match to TRBD1 covers 11 bases. The CDR3 sequence is 15 residues long. V lost 4 bases and J lost 3; bases outside the gene matches: 5. Germline CDR1 is SGHRS and CDR2 is YFSETQ.